These 2 T cell receptor beta chains came from one sample sequenced in a study of blood T cell repertoires in COVID-19. Here immunoSEQ multiplex PCR was the method, and the copy in TCRdb shows in-frame clones only, minus some. The table includes about 270,000 clones, 75% to 95% detected once. The sequenced sample was PBMCs or T cells enriched from blood (not recorded which). All receptors derive from a man aged 40-55 years who had been exposed to COVID-19.

The chain has TRBV7-9 and TRBJ1-2; D ambiguous. The CDR3 extends over 16 amino acids. Trimming took 3 bases from V and 6 from J, leaving 20 bases between them. Germline-derived CDR1 and CDR2 are SEHNR and FQNEAQ (reference sequence). CDR3 amino acids: CASSFLSSQLGDGYTF. The CDR3 DNA sequence: TGTGCCAGCAGCTTTCTGTCTAGTCAGTTAGGAGATGGCTACACCTTC.

The chain joins TRBV13 to TRBJ2-2, with unresolved D. Trimming took off 10 bases at V and 7 bases at J, with 13 bases between the two ends. The germline gives CDR1 PRHDT, CDR2 FYEKMQ (reference sequence). The CDR3 consists of 12 residues. The CDR3 sequence is CAMSTGFGELFF. In DNA, the CDR3 is TGTGCCATGAGTACCGGGTTCGGGGAGCTGTTTTTT.